The 27 T cell receptor beta chains below were found in one sample sequenced in a study of blood T cell repertoires in COVID-19. Clones were sequenced by immunoSEQ multiplex PCR, and TCRdb holds only the in-frame ones, with some missing. This repertoire shows fewer than 450,000 clones, 88% found once; its top ten account for around 1.2%. Specimen: PBMCs or T cells enriched from blood (not recorded which). The receptors were gathered from a woman aged 18-29 years who had recovered from COVID-19.

The rearrangement joins TRBV12-3 or TRBV12-4 to TRBJ1-2, with D possibly matching TRBD1 (5 bases). V lost 5 bases and J lost 4, with 11 bases in between. The CDR3 spans 13 residues. The CDR3 loop reads CASSTRALYGYTF. The CDR3 DNA sequence: TGTGCCAGCAGTACCAGGGCACTCTATGGCTACACCTTC.

The CDR3 spells CASSMDSYEQYF. The CDR3 DNA sequence: TGTGCCAGTAGTATGGACAGTTACGAGCAGTACTTC. The chain combines TRBV19 with TRBJ2-7; tentatively, D is TRBD1 (6 bases). V lost 3 bases, J lost 4 bases, and 7 bases lay in between. Germline V CDR1 and CDR2: LNHDA, SQIVND (reference sequence). The CDR3 consists of 12 residues. Variable domain in full (rest from reference TRBV19 and TRBJ2-7): DGGITQSPKYLFRKEGQNVTLSCEQNLNHDAMYWYRQDPGQGLRLIYYSQIVNDFQKGDIAEGYSVSREKKESFPLTVTSAQKNPTAFYLCASSMDSYEQYFGPGTRLTVT.

The V and J genes are TRBV19 and TRBJ2-2; 8 positions match TRBD2. With V trimmed by 1 base and J by 1 base, 5 bases remained unmatched. Germline CDR1 is LNHDA and CDR2 is SQIVND (reference sequence). The CDR3 runs to 17 residues. The CDR3 protein is CASSIVRLALNTGELFF. The CDR3 DNA follows: TGTGCCAGTAGTATAGTAAGACTAGCGCTGAACACCGGGGAGCTGTTTTTT.

This chain links TRBV19 with TRBJ2-2, with D possibly being TRBD1 (6 bases). CDR3 length: 16 amino acids. Germline CDR1 reads LNHDA; CDR2 reads SQIVND (reference sequence). Trimming stripped 4 bases from V and 1 base from J, with 13 bases between. The DNA of the CDR3 is TGTGCCAGTAGTAGATCAGGGGTACAGAACACCGGGGAGCTGTTTTTT. Amino acid sequence: CASSRSGVQNTGELFF.

This chain joins TRBV28 and TRBJ2-7; 9 bases are a match to TRBD1. V trimming: 8 bases; J trimming: 6 bases; junction bases outside the gene matches: 14. The germline CDR1 and CDR2 sequences are MDHEN and SYDVKM. The CDR3 runs to 15 residues. CDR3: CASAVMGTGSPEQYF. The CDR3 bases are TGTGCCAGCGCAGTCATGGGGACAGGGTCCCCCGAGCAGTACTTC.

V is TRBV11-2 and J is TRBJ2-1; D might be TRBD2 (6 bases). V lost 3 bases and J 2 bases, leaving 14 bases between the germline ends. Germline values: CDR1 SGHAT, CDR2 FQNNGV. The CDR3 has 16 residues. CDR3 DNA sequence: TGTGCCAGCAGCTTTCCGGCGGGGCTAACCTACAATGAGCAGTTCTTC. This encodes CASSFPAGLTYNEQFF.

The chain recombines TRBV4-2 with TRBJ1-2, with TRBD1 as a possible D gene (6 bases). CDR3 length: 14 amino acids. Trimming took 3 bases from V and 6 from J, leaving 14 bases between them. Germline values: CDR1 LGHNA, CDR2 YNFKEQ. The DNA of the CDR3 is TGTGCCAGCAGCCAGTCCGGGACATATGATGGCTACACCTTC. It specifies CASSQSGTYDGYTF.

CDR3 sequence (DNA): TGTGCCAGCAGCTTGGAAACTAGCGGGACCCAGTACTTC. This translates into CASSLETSGTQYF. V is TRBV5-4 and J is TRBJ2-5; TRBD2 aligns across 8 bases. The CDR3 is 13 amino acids. The V segment lost 0 bases and the J segment 7 bases; nucleotides outside the gene matches: 2. Looked up from germline, CDR1 is SGHNT and CDR2 is YYREEE (reference sequence). The full variable domain, in which reference TRBV5-4 and TRBJ2-5 provide the parts outside the CDR3, is ETGVTQSPTHLIKTRGQQVTLRCSSQSGHNTVSWYQQALGQGPQFIFQYYREEENGRGNFPPRFSGLQFPNYSSELNVNALELDDSALYLCASSLETSGTQYFGPGTRLLVL.

This clone was found a few times. A junction end diverges from the germline sequence, so it may reflect a read error. The V gene is TRBV4-3, the J gene TRBJ2-3; 13 nucleotides align to TRBD2. The CDR3 consists of 14 residues. Germline CDR1 reads LGHNA; CDR2 reads YSLEER. The CDR3 coding sequence is TGCGCCAGCAGCCAAGATCAGACTAGCGGGGGGAAACGGTTT. Translation: CASSQDQTSGGKRF.

V gene TRBV7-9 combines with J gene TRBJ1-1; no definite D call. CDR3 length equals 11 residues. V lost 8 bases and J lost 3, with 7 bases in between. The germline V gene has CDR1 SEHNR and CDR2 FQNEAQ (reference sequence). The CDR3 region is CASPKHTEAFF. The CDR3 DNA reads TGTGCCAGCCCTAAACACACTGAAGCTTTCTTT. The full variable domain, completed using reference TRBV7-9 and TRBJ1-1, is DTGVSQNPRHKITKRGQNVTFRCDPISEHNRLYWYRQTLGQGPEFLTYFQNEAQLEKSRLLSDRFSAERPKGSFSTLEIQRTEQGDSAMYLCASPKHTEAFFGQGTRLTVV.

This chain joins TRBV5-4 and TRBJ1-6; no clear D. The CDR3 extends over 14 amino acids. Germline assignment: CDR1 SGHNT and CDR2 YYREEE (reference sequence). Trimming shortened V by 2 bases and J by 7 bases, and 10 bases separated the two germline ends. For the CDR3, the DNA is TGTGCCAGCAGCTTTGCAGGATTAAATTCACCCCTCCACTTT. Its translation: CASSFAGLNSPLHF.

The V call is TRBV25-1, the J call TRBJ2-3; 8 nucleotides line up with TRBD1. This CDR3 contains 16 residues. Germline V gene data show CDR1 as MGHDK and CDR2 as SYGVNS. V gave up 3 bases and J gave up 4 bases; unmatched junction bases: 9. CDR3 sequence: CASSDLRTGSADTQYF. As DNA, the CDR3 is TGTGCCAGCAGTGACCTCCGGACAGGGAGCGCAGATACGCAGTATTTT.

The V gene is TRBV4-1, the J gene TRBJ2-7, with a weak D call TRBD2 (5 bases). The CDR3 totals 16 residues. V was cut by 3 bases and J by 3 bases, with 18 bases left in between. In germline, CDR1 is MGHRA, CDR2 YSYEKL. CDR3 amino acids: CASSHGLAGSNYEQYF. The CDR3 DNA is TGCGCCAGCAGCCACGGGCTGGCGGGCAGCAACTACGAGCAGTACTTC.

The CDR3 nucleotides are TGTGCCAGCAGCCCCGGACAGGCGATTAACTATGGCTACACCTTC. It is translated as CASSPGQAINYGYTF. The chain has TRBV28 and TRBJ1-2; 7 nucleotides align to TRBD1. CDR1 and CDR2 from the germline V gene are MDHEN and SYDVKM. The CDR3 runs 15 residues. J lost 1 base, V lost 6 bases, and 8 bases had no gene match.

V is TRBV7-8 and J is TRBJ1-4, with 7 bases aligning to TRBD1. The CDR3 extends over 16 amino acids. Germline CDR1 reads SGHVS; CDR2 reads FQNEAQ. J gave up 8 bases and V 1 base, and 10 bases lay outside the gene matches. DNA for the CDR3: TGTGCCAGCAGCTTAGTTGGGGGGCAGGGGGAGGAAAAACTGTTTTTT. Amino acids: CASSLVGGQGEEKLFF.

The genes are TRBV5-1 and TRBJ2-1, with 7 bases identical to TRBD1. This CDR3 comprises 17 residues. The J segment lost 1 base and the V segment lost 4 bases, leaving 11 bases of the junction unmatched. Germline CDR1 and CDR2: SGHRS and YFSETQ. CDR3 sequence (DNA): TGCGCCAGCAGCCAGCGCCCAGACAGGGAGTCCTACAATGAGCAGTTCTTC. Translation gives CASSQRPDRESYNEQFF.

The V call is TRBV11-2, the J call TRBJ1-2, with D uncertain. Per germline, CDR1 SGHAT and CDR2 FQNNGV. The V end lost 0 bases, the J end lost 2 bases, and 7 bases lay between the germline ends. The CDR3 length is 14 residues. In nucleotides, the CDR3 is TGTGCCAGCAGCTTAGAGGGCAGAAACTATGGCTACACCTTC. Translated, it gives CASSLEGRNYGYTF. Filled out from reference TRBV11-2 and TRBJ1-2, the complete variable domain reads EAGVAQSPRYKIIEKRQSVAFWCNPISGHATLYWYQQILGQGPKLLIQFQNNGVVDDSQLPKDRFSAERLKGVDSTLKIQPAKLEDSAVYLCASSLEGRNYGYTFGSGTRLTVV.

DNA for the CDR3: TGTGCCAGTAGTATTGAGGGGGGGCCCAAAAACATTCAGTACTTC. Translation gives CASSIEGGPKNIQYF. The genes are TRBV19 and TRBJ2-4, with D maybe TRBD2 (7 bases). Germline values: CDR1 LNHDA, CDR2 SQIVND (reference sequence). V was cut by 3 bases and J by 2 bases, with 11 bases left in between. There are 15 residues in the CDR3.

This chain uses TRBV7-2 with TRBJ2-2, with D perhaps TRBD1 (6 bases). The V gene's germline CDR1 is SGHTA and CDR2 FQGNSA. V was trimmed by 3 bases and J by 1 base, leaving 15 bases between them. The length of the CDR3 is 17 residues. The CDR3 DNA reads as TGTGCCAGCAGCTTTCCCCTCGGACAGAAGAACACCGGGGAGCTGTTTTTT. Its protein is CASSFPLGQKNTGELFF. The full variable domain, in which reference TRBV7-2 and TRBJ2-2 provide the parts outside the CDR3, is GAGVSQSPSNKVTEKGKDVELRCDPISGHTALYWYRQSLGQGLEFLIYFQGNSAPDKSGLPSDRFSAERTGGSVSTLTIQRTQQEDSAVYLCASSFPLGQKNTGELFFGEGSRLTVL.

This rearrangement joins TRBV19 to TRBJ1-5, with 9 bases matching TRBD1. Trimming removed 0 bases from V and 3 bases from J; junction bases left unmatched: 3. Germline CDR1 reads LNHDA; CDR2 reads SQIVND (reference sequence). The CDR3 covers 16 residues. The CDR3 DNA is TGTGCCAGTAGTATAGAAACAGGGGGCTACAATCAGCCCCAGCATTTT. This codes for CASSIETGGYNQPQHF. The variable domain in full, with the rest retrieved from reference TRBV19 and TRBJ1-5, is DGGITQSPKYLFRKEGQNVTLSCEQNLNHDAMYWYRQDPGQGLRLIYYSQIVNDFQKGDIAEGYSVSREKKESFPLTVTSAQKNPTAFYLCASSIETGGYNQPQHFGDGTRLSIL.

V gene TRBV6-5 combines with J gene TRBJ2-3, with 10 bases that match TRBD2. CDR1 and CDR2 from the germline V gene are MNHEY and SVGAGI. This CDR3 contains 14 residues. The V segment lost 7 bases and the J segment 2 bases; nucleotides outside the gene matches: 3. The chain's CDR3 is CASTTSGATDTQYF. The CDR3 bases are TGTGCCAGCACTACTAGCGGGGCCACAGATACGCAGTATTTT.

CDR3 sequence (DNA): TGTGCCACCAGCCAATCCCCAGATACGCAGTATTTT. Translation gives CATSQSPDTQYF. The chain recombines TRBV6-5 with TRBJ2-3; no reliable D call. Looked up from germline, CDR1 is MNHEY and CDR2 is SVGAGI. V was trimmed by 10 bases and J by 4 bases, leaving 12 bases between them. This CDR3 has 12 amino acids.

The V and J genes are TRBV7-2 and TRBJ2-7; D is ambiguous. Germline CDR1 SGHTA, CDR2 FQGNSA. V lost 2 bases and J lost 2, with 7 bases in between. This CDR3 has 13 amino acids. The CDR3 coding sequence is TGTGCCAGCAGCTTACCAGGCCCCTACGAGCAGTACTTC. It translates to CASSLPGPYEQYF.

This chain uses TRBV6-5 with TRBJ1-1, with D maybe TRBD1 (6 bases). The germline V gene has CDR1 MNHEY and CDR2 SVGAGI. This CDR3 contains 15 residues. V lost 2 bases, J lost 5 bases, and 15 bases lay in between. The CDR3 region has the DNA TGTGCCAGCAGTTACGCGGGCCCACAGGGTACTGAAGCTTTCTTT. Its protein product is CASSYAGPQGTEAFF.

The chain joins TRBV11-2 to TRBJ2-1; D uncertain. Germline CDR1 reads SGHAT; CDR2 reads FQNNGV. V lost 5 bases to trimming and J lost 12 bases, with 8 bases between them. This CDR3 is built from 10 residues. The CDR3 reads CASSRTAQFF. The CDR3 coding sequence is TGTGCCAGCAGCCGAACTGCGCAGTTCTTC.

The chain carries TRBV20-1 and TRBJ1-1; D may be TRBD1 (6 bases). V was pared by 6 bases and J by 3 bases, with 14 bases between. Germline CDR1 reads DFQATT; CDR2 reads SNEGSKA (reference sequence). CDR3 length: 13 residues. In DNA, the CDR3 is TGCAGTGCCAGTGACAGGTGGGACACTGAAGCTTTCTTT. This codes for CSASDRWDTEAFF.

The CDR3 spells CASSRDRYNEKLFF. The CDR3 nucleotides are TGTGCCAGCAGCCGCGACAGATATAATGAAAAACTGTTTTTT. This chain links TRBV7-2 with TRBJ1-4; D might be TRBD1 (5 bases). The CDR3 covers 14 residues. The V end was cut by 5 bases, the J end by 4 bases, with 11 bases between. CDR1 and CDR2 from the germline V gene are SGHTA and FQGNSA.